This entry concerns a single T cell receptor (beta chain). The sample originates from a study of T cell changes during pregnancy in multiple sclerosis. Germline V gene sequence: CDR1 SEHNR, CDR2 FQNEAQ (reference sequence). The CDR3 has 13 amino acids. Trimming took 1 base from V and 7 from J, leaving 10 bases between them. TCRdb's copy holds only in-frame clones and misses some; the assay was immunoSEQ multiplex PCR. Of just under 95,000 clones in the sample, roughly 92% were seen once. This chain joins TRBV7-9 and TRBJ1-2, with D possibly matching TRBD1 (6 bases). This specimen consisted of peripheral blood, obtained in the first trimester of pregnancy. The sequence derives from a female donor with multiple sclerosis, enrolled in a pregnancy study. CDR3 region: CASSLVGQSGYTF. CDR3 sequence (DNA): TGTGCCAGCAGCTTAGTAGGACAGAGTGGCTACACCTTC.